Presented here are 3 T cell receptor beta chains from one specimen sequenced in a study of blood T cell repertoires in COVID-19. Some clones are missing from TCRdb's copy, which holds only in-frame ones; the method was immunoSEQ multiplex PCR. The sample contains under 300,000 clones, 86% of which appear only once. Sample: peripheral blood. These receptors were taken from a man at least 80 years old with acute or convalescent COVID-19.

The chain couples TRBV5-5 to TRBJ2-1; the match to TRBD2 covers 10 bases. The V gene's germline CDR1 is SGHKS and CDR2 YYEKEE (reference sequence). V lost 0 bases and J lost 7; bases outside the gene matches: 7. The CDR3 sequence is 16 residues long. The CDR3 reads CASSLAPAGGVNEQFF. The CDR3 coding sequence is TGTGCCAGCAGCTTGGCCCCAGCGGGGGGGGTGAATGAGCAGTTCTTC. Complete variable domain (other parts from reference TRBV5-5 and TRBJ2-1): DAGVTQSPTHLIKTRGQQVTLRCSPISGHKSVSWYQQVLGQGPQFIFQYYEKEERGRGNFPDRFSARQFPNYSSELNVNALLLGDSALYLCASSLAPAGGVNEQFFGPGTRLTVL.

The chain joins TRBV7-6 to TRBJ2-1, with 11 bases lining up with TRBD2. The CDR3 runs 14 residues. V was clipped by 5 bases and J by 7 bases; unmatched bases: 4. Germline V gene sequence: CDR1 SGHVS, CDR2 FNYEAQ. The DNA of the CDR3 is TGTGCCAGCAGCGCCCGACTAGCGGGAAATGAGCAGTTCTTC. Translation gives CASSARLAGNEQFF. Full variable domain (missing parts from reference TRBV7-6 and TRBJ2-1): GAGVSQSPRYKVTKRGQDVALRCDPISGHVSLYWYRQALGQGPEFLTYFNYEAQQDKSGLPNDRFSAERPEGSISTLTIQRTEQRDSAMYRCASSARLAGNEQFFGPGTRLTVL.

The chain uses TRBV9 and TRBJ1-3; D perhaps matches TRBD1 (5 bases). The CDR3 contains 16 residues. Trimming removed 3 bases at V and 2 bases at J, with 15 bases between. Germline V gene data show CDR1 as SGDLS and CDR2 as YYNGEE. The CDR3 sequence: CASSAEAGGTGNTIYF. The CDR3 coding sequence is TGTGCCAGCAGCGCAGAGGCGGGGGGGACTGGAAACACCATATATTTT.